This T cell receptor (beta chain) is from a study of CXCR3-negative and CXCR3-positive naive CD8 T cells. CDR3 length: 13 amino acids. As to this clonotype: What it binds is not known.

The libraries of TRB cDNA were constructed through 5' RACE using UMI labels. TCRdb reprocessed the 5' RACE reads and stores each CDR3 protein as one record, lacking DNA. Its clone listing holds about 84,000 distinct CDR3 sequences. Study-wide results and caveats: CXCR3-positive naive cells carried more hydrophobic TRB CDR3s than CXCR3-negative naive cells did. Diversity in memory CD8+ cells fell much lower than the comparably high levels seen in both naive subsets.

Material for sequencing was naive CXCR3+ CD8+ T cells from blood. Subset noted: CD45RO-CCR7+CD27+CD95- naive CD8+ T cells expressing CXCR3 (TNR3+). The sequence was collected from a human donor in good health. Some clones in this sample may be carry-over from other donors' samples. This chain uses TRBV12-3 or TRBV12-4 with TRBJ1-1. CDR3 residues: CASSLTQNTEAFF.